The 10 T cell receptor beta chains below come from one sample, sequenced in a study of blood T cell repertoires in COVID-19. Libraries were prepared by immunoSEQ multiplex PCR; TCRdb keeps only in-frame clonotypes and omits some of them. The sample has about 20,000 clones; 79% are singletons. The specimen was peripheral blood. These TCRs come from an elderly man with acute or convalescent COVID-19.

The chain carries TRBV7-3 and TRBJ2-3, with a weak D call TRBD2 (6 bases). Trimming left V 5 bases short and J 0 bases short, with 12 bases between. Germline values: CDR1 SGHTA, CDR2 FQGTGA. There are 15 residues in the CDR3. CDR3 in amino acids: CASSPRSGSTDTQYF. The CDR3 DNA follows: TGTGCCAGCAGCCCCCGGAGCGGGAGCACAGATACGCAGTATTTT.

The rearrangement links TRBV5-1 to TRBJ2-1; 11 bases agree with TRBD2. V dropped 1 base and J dropped 1; count of bases not matched to a gene: 7. The germline gives CDR1 SGHRS, CDR2 YFSETQ. The CDR3 spans 18 residues. CDR3 sequence: CASSLFSGRAWSYNEQFF. The CDR3 DNA is TGCGCCAGCAGCTTGTTTAGCGGGAGGGCCTGGTCCTACAATGAGCAGTTCTTC.

The chain carries TRBV28 and TRBJ2-7; 9 bases align to TRBD1. Germline CDR1 and CDR2: MDHEN and SYDVKM. The V gene end was trimmed by 5 bases and the J gene end by 7 bases; junction bases not matched to a gene: 9. There are 14 residues in the CDR3. The CDR3 spells CASSPGTGREEQYV. The DNA of the CDR3 is TGTGCCAGCAGTCCCGGGACAGGGCGAGAGGAGCAGTACGTC.

The chain employs TRBV28 and TRBJ1-1; D is perhaps TRBD1 (5 bases). Germline assignment: CDR1 MDHEN and CDR2 SYDVKM. Between the trimmed V and J ends, which lost 1 base and 3 bases, there was a span of 9 bases. CDR3 length: 14 residues. CDR3 in amino acids: CASSLYQGDTEAFF. In nucleotides, the CDR3 is TGTGCCAGCAGTTTATACCAAGGGGACACTGAAGCTTTCTTT.

The chain recombines TRBV6-5 with TRBJ1-1; maybe TRBD1 (6 bases). The CDR3 length is 16 residues. Germline values: CDR1 MNHEY, CDR2 SVGAGI. The ends were cut back, 4 bases at V and 7 bases at J, with 22 bases in the middle. The CDR3 loop reads CASSLSTGGSFSEAFF. The CDR3 DNA follows: TGTGCCAGCAGTTTGTCGACAGGCGGGTCGTTCAGTGAAGCTTTCTTT.

The chain joins TRBV12-5 to TRBJ2-7, with 13 bases lining up with TRBD2. CDR1 and CDR2 (germline): LGHNT, FRNRAP. V lost 0 bases to trimming and J lost 2 bases; unmatched junction nucleotides: 4. The CDR3 contains 17 residues. CDR3 sequence: CASGLVSTSGRAYEQYF. In DNA form, the CDR3 reads TGTGCTAGTGGTTTGGTATCCACTAGCGGGAGGGCCTACGAGCAGTACTTC.

The rearrangement uses TRBV24-1 and TRBJ2-1; 8 positions agree with TRBD1. Germline-derived CDR1 and CDR2 are KGHDR and SFDVKD. This CDR3 spans 17 amino acids. Germline trimming cut 5 bases from V and 4 bases from J; bases unmatched to any gene: 12. CDR3 nucleotide sequence: TGTGCCACCAGTGGAGTAACCGGACAGGGATTTTACAATGAGCAGTTCTTC. Translating it yields CATSGVTGQGFYNEQFF.

This clone has only one observation. The chain is built from TRBV11-2 and TRBJ2-3; D perhaps matches TRBD2 (5 bases). This CDR3 has 14 residues. Germline V gene data show CDR1 as SGHAT and CDR2 as FQNNGV. The germline V and J ends were trimmed by 6 bases and 1 base, with 11 bases remaining between them. The CDR3 DNA sequence: TGTGCCAGCAGTGATCGGAGGCGCACAGATACGCAGTATTTT. Translated, it gives CASSDRRRTDTQYF.

V gene TRBV5-1 combines with J gene TRBJ2-5; the match to TRBD1 covers 7 bases. Losses at the gene ends were 4 bases for V and 4 bases for J; bases not matched to a gene: 10. This CDR3 contains 15 residues. Germline V gene data show CDR1 as SGHRS and CDR2 as YFSETQ. The CDR3 reads CASSPRQGGRETQYF. Written as DNA, the CDR3 is TGCGCCAGCAGCCCCAGGCAAGGGGGCCGAGAGACCCAGTACTTC.

The chain employs TRBV16 and TRBJ2-2; 7 nucleotides line up with TRBD2. V lost 7 bases, J lost 1 base, and 9 bases stayed unmatched. Germline V gives CDR1 KGHSY, CDR2 FQNENV. The CDR3 sequence is 16 residues long. The CDR3 sequence is CASNSRGDGNTGELFF. The DNA of the CDR3 is TGTGCCAGCAATAGCCGGGGGGACGGGAACACCGGGGAGCTGTTTTTT.